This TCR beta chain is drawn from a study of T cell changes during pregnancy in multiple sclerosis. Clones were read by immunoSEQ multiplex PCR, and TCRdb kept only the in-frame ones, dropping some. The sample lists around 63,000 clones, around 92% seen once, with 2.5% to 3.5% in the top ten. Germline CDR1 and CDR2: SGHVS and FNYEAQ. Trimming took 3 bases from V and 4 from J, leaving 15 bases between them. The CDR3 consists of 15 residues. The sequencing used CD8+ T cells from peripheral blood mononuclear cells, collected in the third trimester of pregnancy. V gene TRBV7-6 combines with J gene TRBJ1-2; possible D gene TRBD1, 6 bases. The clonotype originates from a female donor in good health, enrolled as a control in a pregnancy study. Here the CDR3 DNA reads TGTGCCAGCAGCTTGGCAATTGGGGGCGCCTATGGCTACACCTTC. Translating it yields CASSLAIGGAYGYTF.